This T cell receptor beta chain was captured in a study of blood T cell repertoires in COVID-19. About the research overall: PBMCs, B-cell-depleted T cells, or T cells provided the cDNA or gDNA that made up the material.

This clone was seen a few times. V shed 7 bases, J shed 8 bases, and the junction held 15 bases outside the gene matches. The CDR3 sequence is 16 residues long. The V gene's germline CDR1 is SGHRS and CDR2 YFSETQ. Sequencing was performed with immunoSEQ multiplex PCR; in TCRdb, only in-frame clones are kept and a portion is missing. The sample has 240,000 or so clones, around 84% seen once; the top ten hold 5.5% to 7.5%. Source material: peripheral blood. The chain has TRBV5-1 and TRBJ1-6; 7 positions agree with TRBD1. This receptor was obtained from a woman in her 70s with active or convalescent COVID-19. The CDR3 sequence is CASANRLDRTHSPLHF. CDR3 sequence (DNA): TGCGCCAGCGCAAACCGGTTGGACAGGACGCATTCACCCCTCCACTTT. Using reference TRBV5-1 and TRBJ1-6 for the parts outside the CDR3, the full variable domain is KAGVTQTPRYLIKTRGQQVTLSCSPISGHRSVSWYQQTPGQGLQFLFEYFSETQRNKGNFPGRFSGRQFSNSRSEMNVSTLELGDSALYLCASANRLDRTHSPLHFGNGTRLTVT.